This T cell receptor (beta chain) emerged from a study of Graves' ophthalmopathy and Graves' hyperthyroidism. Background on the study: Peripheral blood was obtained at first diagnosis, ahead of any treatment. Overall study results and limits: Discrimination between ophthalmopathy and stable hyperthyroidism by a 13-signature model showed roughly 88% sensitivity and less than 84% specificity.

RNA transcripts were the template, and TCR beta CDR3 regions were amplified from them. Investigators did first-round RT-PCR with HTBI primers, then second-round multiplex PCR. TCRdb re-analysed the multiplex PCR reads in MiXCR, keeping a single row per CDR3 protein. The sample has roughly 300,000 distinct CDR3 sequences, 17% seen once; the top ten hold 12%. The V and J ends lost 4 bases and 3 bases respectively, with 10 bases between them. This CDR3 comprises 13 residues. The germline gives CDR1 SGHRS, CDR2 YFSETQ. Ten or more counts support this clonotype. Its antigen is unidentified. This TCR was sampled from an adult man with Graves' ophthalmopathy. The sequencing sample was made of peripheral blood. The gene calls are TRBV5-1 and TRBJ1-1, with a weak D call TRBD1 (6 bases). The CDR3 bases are TGCGCCAGCAGCCCAAGGGGGGACACTGAAGCTTTCTTT. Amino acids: CASSPRGDTEAFF.